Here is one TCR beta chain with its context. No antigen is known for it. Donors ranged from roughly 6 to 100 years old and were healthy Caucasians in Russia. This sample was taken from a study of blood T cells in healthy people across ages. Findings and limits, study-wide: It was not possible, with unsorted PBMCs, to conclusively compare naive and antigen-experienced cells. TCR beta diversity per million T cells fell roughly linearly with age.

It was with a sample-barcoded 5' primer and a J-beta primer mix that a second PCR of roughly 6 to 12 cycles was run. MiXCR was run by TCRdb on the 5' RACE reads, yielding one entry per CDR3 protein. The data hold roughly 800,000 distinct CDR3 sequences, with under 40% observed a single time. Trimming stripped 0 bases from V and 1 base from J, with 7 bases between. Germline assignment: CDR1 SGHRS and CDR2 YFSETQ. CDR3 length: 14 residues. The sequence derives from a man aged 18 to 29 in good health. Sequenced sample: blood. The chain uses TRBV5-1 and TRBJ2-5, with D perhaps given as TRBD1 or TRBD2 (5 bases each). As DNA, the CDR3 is TGCGCCAGCAGCTTGGACGGGGCCCAAGAGACCCAGTACTTC. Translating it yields CASSLDGAQETQYF.